Sequencing of this T cell receptor beta chain was carried out in a study of cytomegalovirus exposure and HLA in healthy donors. This clone was seen just once. The J segment lost 5 bases and the V segment lost 5 bases, leaving 8 bases of the junction unmatched. Germline V gene lookup returns CDR1 SGHTA and CDR2 FQGNSA. This CDR3 region has 15 residues. TCRdb keeps only in-frame clones here, not all; method: immunoSEQ multiplex PCR. The table shows about 160,000 clones, with roughly nine tenths occurring only once. This chain links TRBV7-2 with TRBJ2-1, with 8 bases aligning to TRBD1. Sequenced material: PBMCs. This clonotype originated in a young woman in good health and CMV-seronegative. CDR3 nucleotides: TGTGCCAGCAGCCTCTACGGGACAGGACACAATGAGCAGTTCTTC. This codes for CASSLYGTGHNEQFF.